The TCR beta chain described here comes from a study of cytomegalovirus exposure and HLA in healthy donors. General observations from the study: With later analysis, a missense DCLRE1C variant became linked to TCR beta V- and J-gene trimming. Later analysis reportedly placed an Asian-associated ancestry cluster below the approximately 680-donor mean in N-insertions. A prior analysis recorded that most TCR beta V segments were productive about 87% or about 30% of the time. Across HLA loci, a later analysis found differing TCR association rates, with DRB1 most and HLA-C fewest.

Germline V gene sequence: CDR1 SGHNT, CDR2 YENEEA. The CDR3 is made up of 14 amino acids. Between the trimmed V and J ends, which lost 2 bases and 0 bases, there was a span of 7 bases. Concerning this clone itself: Its cognate antigen is unknown.

13 Jbeta primers and 60 Vbeta primers were used for the PCR. TCRdb keeps only in-frame clones here, not all; method: immunoSEQ multiplex PCR. The sample shows about 86,000 clones, 75% to 80% of them seen only once. The chain is built from TRBV11-3 and TRBJ1-1; D call uncertain. Sequenced: PBMCs. The sequence was collected from a female donor in good health and CMV-seronegative. This CDR3 reads CASSLSGMNTEAFF. The CDR3 DNA reads TGTGCCAGCAGCTTATCAGGTATGAACACTGAAGCTTTCTTT.